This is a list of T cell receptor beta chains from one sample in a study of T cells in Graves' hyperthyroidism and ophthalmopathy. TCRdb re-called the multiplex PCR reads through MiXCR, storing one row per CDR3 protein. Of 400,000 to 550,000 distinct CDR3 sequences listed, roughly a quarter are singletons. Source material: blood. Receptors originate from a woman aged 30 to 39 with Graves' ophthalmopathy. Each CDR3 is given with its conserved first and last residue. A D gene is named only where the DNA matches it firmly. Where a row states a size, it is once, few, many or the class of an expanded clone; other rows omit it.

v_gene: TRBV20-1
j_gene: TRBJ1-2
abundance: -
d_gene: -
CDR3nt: TGCAGTGCTAGAGATGAACACGGTCTCTATGGCTACACCTTC
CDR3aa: CSARDEHGLYGYTF

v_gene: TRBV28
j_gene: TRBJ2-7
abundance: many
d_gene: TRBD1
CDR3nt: TGTGCCACCCGACAGGGCGTCCTCTACGAGCAGTACTTC
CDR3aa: CATRQGVLYEQYF

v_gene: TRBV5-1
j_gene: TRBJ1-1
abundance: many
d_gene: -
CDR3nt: TGCGCCAGCAGCGGACTGGACAGGAACACTGAAGCTTTCTTT
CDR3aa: CASSGLDRNTEAFF

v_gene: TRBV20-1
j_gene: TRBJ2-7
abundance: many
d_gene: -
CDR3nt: TGCAGTGCTAGATCGACATCCTCCTACGAGCAGTACTTC
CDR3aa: CSARSTSSYEQYF

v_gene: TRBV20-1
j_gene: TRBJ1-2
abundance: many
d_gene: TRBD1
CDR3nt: TGCAGTGCTAGTCAGAGCGGACAGGGTGCCTATGGCTACACCTTC
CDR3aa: CSASQSGQGAYGYTF

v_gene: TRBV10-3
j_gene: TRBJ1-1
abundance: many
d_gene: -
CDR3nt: TGTGCCATCAGTGGTGGACGCGCGGACACTGAAGCTTTCTTT
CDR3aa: CAISGGRADTEAFF

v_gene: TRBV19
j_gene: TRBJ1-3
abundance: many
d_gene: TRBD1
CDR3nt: TGTGCCAGTAGTGACTACAGGGGGCGAATCCTCTCTGGAAACACCATATATTTT
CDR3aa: CASSDYRGRILSGNTIYF

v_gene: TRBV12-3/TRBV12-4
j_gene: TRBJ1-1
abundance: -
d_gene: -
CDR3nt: TGTGCCAGCAGTTCTTGGGACATTTTTGGGGCGGGACAAAACACTGAAGCTTTCTTT
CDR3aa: CASSSWDIFGAGQNTEAFF

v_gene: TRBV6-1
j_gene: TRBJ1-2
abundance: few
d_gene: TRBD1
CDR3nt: TGTGCCAGCAGTGAGACCCGGACAGGGGGTGGCTACACCTTC
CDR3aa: CASSETRTGGGYTF

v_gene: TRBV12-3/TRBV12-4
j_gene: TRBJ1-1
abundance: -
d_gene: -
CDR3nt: TGTGCCAGCAGTTCTGAACCTCACACTGAAGCTTTCTTT
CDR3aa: CASSSEPHTEAFF

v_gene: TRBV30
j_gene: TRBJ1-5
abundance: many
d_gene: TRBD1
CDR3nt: TGTGCCTGGGGACCAAAGGACAGGGCCGGCCCCCAGCATTTT
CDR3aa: CAWGPKDRAGPQHF

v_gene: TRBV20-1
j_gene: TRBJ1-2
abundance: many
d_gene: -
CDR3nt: TGCAGTGCTTTAGATGGGGGCTACACCTTC
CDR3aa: CSALDGGYTF

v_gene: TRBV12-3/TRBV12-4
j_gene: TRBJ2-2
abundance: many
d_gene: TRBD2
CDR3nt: TGTGCCATACCCCAAGCGGGAGGCAACACCGGGGAGCTGTTTTTT
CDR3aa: CAIPQAGGNTGELFF

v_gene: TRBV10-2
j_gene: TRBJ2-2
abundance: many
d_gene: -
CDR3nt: TGCGCCAGCAGTGAGTCGTTAGGATTGGGGGAGCTGTTTTTT
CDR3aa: CASSESLGLGELFF

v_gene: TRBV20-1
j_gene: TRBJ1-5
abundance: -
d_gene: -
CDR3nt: TGCAGTGCTAGCCTCCCGGGACACCATAGCAATCAGCCCCAGCATTTT
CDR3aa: CSASLPGHHSNQPQHF

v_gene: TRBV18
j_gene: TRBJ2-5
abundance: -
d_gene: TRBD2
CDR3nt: TGTGCCAGCTCTCCAGGGACTAGCGGGAGGCAAGAGACCCAGTACTTC
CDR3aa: CASSPGTSGRQETQYF

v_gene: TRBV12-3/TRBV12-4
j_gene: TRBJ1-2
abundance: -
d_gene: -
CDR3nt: TGTGCCAGCAGCCGGAATGATGGCTACACCTTC
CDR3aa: CASSRNDGYTF

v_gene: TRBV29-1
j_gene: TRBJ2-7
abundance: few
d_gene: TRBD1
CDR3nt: TGCAGCGTTGCCGGGACAGTACGCTACGAGCAGTACTTC
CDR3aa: CSVAGTVRYEQYF

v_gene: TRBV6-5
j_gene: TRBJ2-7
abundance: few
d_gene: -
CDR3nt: TGTGCCAGCAGTTGGGCCGGGCGGTCCTACGAGCAGTACTTC
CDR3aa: CASSWAGRSYEQYF

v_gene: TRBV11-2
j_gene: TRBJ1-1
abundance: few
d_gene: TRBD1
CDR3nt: TGTGCCAGCAGCTGGAACAGGGGGAGGTACACTGAGGCTTTCTTT
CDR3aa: CASSWNRGRYTEAFF

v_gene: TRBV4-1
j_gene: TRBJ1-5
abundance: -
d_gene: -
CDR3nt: TGCGCCAGCAGACAGGGTTTTACTAGCAATCAGCCTCAGCATTTT
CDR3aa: CASRQGFTSNQPQHF

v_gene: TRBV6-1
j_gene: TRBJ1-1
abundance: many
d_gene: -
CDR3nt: TGTGCCAGCCAACAGGAAAACGAAGCTTTCTTT
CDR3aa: CASQQENEAFF

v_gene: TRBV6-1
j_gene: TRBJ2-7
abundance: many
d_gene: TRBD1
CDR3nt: TGTGCCAGCAACTCCCGGGACAGGGGCGCCTACGAGCAGTACTTC
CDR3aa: CASNSRDRGAYEQYF

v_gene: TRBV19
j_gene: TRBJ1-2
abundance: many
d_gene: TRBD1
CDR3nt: TGTGCCACTCGAGGGGGGACAGGGTATAACTATGGCTACACCTTC
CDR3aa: CATRGGTGYNYGYTF

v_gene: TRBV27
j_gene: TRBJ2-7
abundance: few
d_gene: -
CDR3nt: TGTGCCAGCAGTCCCCCGAATTGGGGACACTACGAGCAGTACTTC
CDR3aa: CASSPPNWGHYEQYF

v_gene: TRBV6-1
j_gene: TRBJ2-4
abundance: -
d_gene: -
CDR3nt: TGTGCCAGCAGTGCTCCGGACACCCTAGCCAAAAACATTCAGTACTTC
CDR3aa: CASSAPDTLAKNIQYF

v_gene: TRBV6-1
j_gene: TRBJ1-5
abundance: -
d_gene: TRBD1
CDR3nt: TGTGCCAGCAGGGGGACAGGTAGTAGCAATCAGCCCCAGCATTTT
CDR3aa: CASRGTGSSNQPQHF

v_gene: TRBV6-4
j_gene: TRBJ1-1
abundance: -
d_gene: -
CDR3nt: TGTGCCAGCAGTGACTTGGGGACATTTCTGAACACTGAAGCTTTCTTT
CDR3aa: CASSDLGTFLNTEAFF

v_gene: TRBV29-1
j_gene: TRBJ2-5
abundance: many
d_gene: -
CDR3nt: TGCAGCGTTGCCAGAGGGGCGATGTCAGAGACCCAGTACTTC
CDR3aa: CSVARGAMSETQYF

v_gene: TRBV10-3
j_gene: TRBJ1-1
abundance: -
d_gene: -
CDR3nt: TGTGCCATCAGCGACGCGGGACGCATGAACACTGAAGCTTTCTTT
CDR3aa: CAISDAGRMNTEAFF

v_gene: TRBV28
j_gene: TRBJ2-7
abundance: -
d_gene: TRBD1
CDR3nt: TGTGCCAGCAGTTTATGGGACCCCCGGGACAGGGTATACGAGCAGTACTTC
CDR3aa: CASSLWDPRDRVYEQYF

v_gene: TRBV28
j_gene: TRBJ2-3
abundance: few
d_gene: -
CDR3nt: TGTGCCACGGCGGGAAACACAGATACGCAGTATTTT
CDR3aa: CATAGNTDTQYF

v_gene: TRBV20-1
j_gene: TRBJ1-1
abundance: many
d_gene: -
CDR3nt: TGCAGTGCGACCAACACCGCTCTGAACACTGAAGCTTTCTTT
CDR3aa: CSATNTALNTEAFF

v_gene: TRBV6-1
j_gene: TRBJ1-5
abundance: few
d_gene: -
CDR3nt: TGTGCCAGCAGAAACAGTTGCAATCAGCCCCAGCATTTT
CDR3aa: CASRNSCNQPQHF

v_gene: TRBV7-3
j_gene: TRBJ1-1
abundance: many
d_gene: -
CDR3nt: TGTGCCAGCAGCTTAACGGCAGACTTTGAAGCTTTCTTT
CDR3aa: CASSLTADFEAFF

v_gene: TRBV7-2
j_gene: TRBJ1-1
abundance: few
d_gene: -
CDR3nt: TGTGCCAGCAGTCCGGTGGGGCCCACAGGCTGGAACACTGAAGCTTTCTTT
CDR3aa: CASSPVGPTGWNTEAFF

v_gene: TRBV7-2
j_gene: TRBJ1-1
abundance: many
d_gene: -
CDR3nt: TGTGCCAGCAGTATCGGACAGCCGAACACTGAAGCTTTCTTT
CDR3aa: CASSIGQPNTEAFF

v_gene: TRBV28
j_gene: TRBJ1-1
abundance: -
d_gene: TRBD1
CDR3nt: TGTGCCAGCAGTGCTCCCAGGGGGCGGACTGAAGCTTTCTTT
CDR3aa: CASSAPRGRTEAFF

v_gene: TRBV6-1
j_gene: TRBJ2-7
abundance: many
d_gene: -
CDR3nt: TGTGCCACCGAGGAAGGGTTTAGCGTTTTCTACGAGCAGTACTTC
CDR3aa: CATEEGFSVFYEQYF

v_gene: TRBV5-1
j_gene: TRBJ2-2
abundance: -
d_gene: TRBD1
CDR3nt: TGCGCCAGCAGCTACCGACAGGGAGACGGGGAGCTGTTTTTT
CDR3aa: CASSYRQGDGELFF

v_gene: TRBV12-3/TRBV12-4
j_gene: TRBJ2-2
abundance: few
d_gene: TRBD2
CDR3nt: TGTGCCAGCAGTTTTCTAGCGGTAAACACCGGGGAGCTGTTTTTT
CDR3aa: CASSFLAVNTGELFF

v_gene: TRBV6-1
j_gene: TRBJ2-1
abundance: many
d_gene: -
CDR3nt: TGTGCCAGCAACCACCCGACCAGGGACAATGAGCAGTTCTTC
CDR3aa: CASNHPTRDNEQFF

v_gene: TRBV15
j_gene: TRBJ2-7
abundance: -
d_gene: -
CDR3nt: TGTGCCACCAGCAGAGAATACGGGGCATCCTACGAGCAGTACTTC
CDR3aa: CATSREYGASYEQYF

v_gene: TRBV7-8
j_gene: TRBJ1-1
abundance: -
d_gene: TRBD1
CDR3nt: TGTGCCAGCAGCTTAGGGCCACAGGGGACGGGTGAAGCTTTCTTT
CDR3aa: CASSLGPQGTGEAFF

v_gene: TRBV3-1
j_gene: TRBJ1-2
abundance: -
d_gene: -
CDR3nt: TGTGCCAGCAGCCAAGATGGTAGAGATGGCTACACCTTC
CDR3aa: CASSQDGRDGYTF

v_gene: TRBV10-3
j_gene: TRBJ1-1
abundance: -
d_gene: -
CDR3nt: TGTGCCATCAGGAAGGGGGGGGGTGAAGCTTTCTTT
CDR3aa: CAIRKGGGEAFF

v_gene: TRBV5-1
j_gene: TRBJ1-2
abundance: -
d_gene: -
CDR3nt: TGCGCCAGCAGCAGTAGTGGGAGGGATGGCTACACCTTC
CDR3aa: CASSSSGRDGYTF

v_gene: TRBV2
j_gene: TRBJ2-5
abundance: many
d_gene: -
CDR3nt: TGTGCCAGCAGGCCCGGAACCGAGCAAGAGACCCAGTACTTC
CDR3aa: CASRPGTEQETQYF

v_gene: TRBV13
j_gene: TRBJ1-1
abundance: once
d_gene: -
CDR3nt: TGTGCCAGCAGCGAGCGGACAGCGAACACTGAAGCTTTCTTT
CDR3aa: CASSERTANTEAFF

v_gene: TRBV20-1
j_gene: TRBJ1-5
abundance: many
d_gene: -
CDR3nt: TGCAGTGCCGAGGGTTACGATCAGCCCCAGCATTTT
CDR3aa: CSAEGYDQPQHF

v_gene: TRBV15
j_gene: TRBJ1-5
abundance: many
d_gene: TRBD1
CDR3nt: TGTGCCACCAGCAGAGGAACAGGGGAGGATCAGCCCCAGCATTTT
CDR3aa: CATSRGTGEDQPQHF

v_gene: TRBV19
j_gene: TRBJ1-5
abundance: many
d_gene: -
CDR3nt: TGTGCCAGTGGGTTCGGCCTAACGGTTGTCAGCAATCAGCCCCAGCATTTT
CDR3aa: CASGFGLTVVSNQPQHF

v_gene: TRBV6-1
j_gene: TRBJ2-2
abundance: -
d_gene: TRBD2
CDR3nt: TGTGCCAGCAGCAAGACTAGCGGGGCCGGGGAGCTGTTTTTT
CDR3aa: CASSKTSGAGELFF

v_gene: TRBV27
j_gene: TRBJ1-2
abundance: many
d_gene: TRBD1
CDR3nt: TGTGCCAGCACCCCCGACAGGGCAAGCGGGGAAGAAGGCTACACCTTC
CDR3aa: CASTPDRASGEEGYTF

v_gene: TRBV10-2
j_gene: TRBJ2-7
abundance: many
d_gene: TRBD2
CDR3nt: TGCGCCAGCAGTGGTTGGCTAGCGGGGGGGTCTTACGAGCAGTACTTC
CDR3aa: CASSGWLAGGSYEQYF

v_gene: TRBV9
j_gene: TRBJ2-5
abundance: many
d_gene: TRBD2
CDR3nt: TGTGCCAGCAGCGTAGGGGAGCGGGGGTACCAAGAGACCCAGTACTTC
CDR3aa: CASSVGERGYQETQYF